The 32 T cell receptor beta chains reported below all come from one sample, sequenced in a study of human T cells and chemical hapten exposure. Time point in this sample: healthy volunteer bleed at 6 weeks. Unseparated into fractions, whole blood served as the source from which total RNA was extracted. TCRdb called the RACE reads again in MiXCR, with one record for every CDR3 protein. Among under 50,000 distinct CDR3 sequences, roughly 3.5% were seen once, and the ten largest hold around 5%. Sequencing was done on a sample of whole blood. Every receptor here comes from a human donor in good health. Some clones in this sample may be carry-over from other donors' samples.

This clonotype was recorded at least ten times. The V gene is TRBV20-1, the J gene TRBJ2-1; D is unresolved. From germline, CDR1 is DFQATT and CDR2 SNEGSKA (reference sequence). This CDR3 is 12 amino acids long. The V gene lost 0 bases and the J gene lost 15 bases, with 15 bases spanning the gap. The CDR3 DNA follows: TGCAGTGCTAGAGATTTGAACATGGATGGGTTCTTC. This sequence encodes CSARDLNMDGFF.

This clonotype was recorded many times. Here the CDR3 reads CASSLPGYGEQFF. DNA for the CDR3: TGTGCCAGCAGTTTACCAGGGTATGGTGAGCAGTTCTTC. This chain links TRBV27 with TRBJ2-1, with D possibly matching TRBD1 (5 bases). This CDR3 contains 13 residues. CDR1 is MNHEY, CDR2 SMNVEV, per germline (reference sequence). Trimming took 2 bases from V and 9 from J, leaving 11 bases between them.

This clonotype showed up many times. This sequence joins TRBV28 and TRBJ1-4, with TRBD1 matching 8 bases. The V segment lost 6 bases and the J segment 2 bases; nucleotides outside the gene matches: 5. The CDR3 runs 15 residues. Germline V CDR1 and CDR2: MDHEN, SYDVKM. CDR3 residues: CASRATGVTNEKLFF. The CDR3 nucleotides are TGTGCCAGCAGGGCGACAGGGGTGACTAATGAAAAACTGTTTTTT.

Many counts were recorded for this clonotype. In nucleotides, the CDR3 is TGTGCCAGCAGCCAAGATCCCGGGACCCCCAAGTATTTT. Protein: CASSQDPGTPKYF. The chain is built from TRBV3-1 and TRBJ2-3; tentatively, D is TRBD1 or TRBD2 (5 bases each). V lost 0 bases and J lost 13, with 14 bases in between. From germline, CDR1 is LGHDT and CDR2 YNNKEL (reference sequence). There are 13 residues in the CDR3.

This clonotype came up many times. The chain combines TRBV4-1 with TRBJ1-2, with a weak D call TRBD1 (5 bases). This CDR3 spans 16 amino acids. V gave up 1 base and J gave up 2 bases, with 14 bases separating them. The germline CDR1 and CDR2 sequences are MGHRA and YSYEKL. This CDR3 is CASSQGVVRDNYGYTF. Here the CDR3 DNA reads TGCGCCAGCAGCCAAGGGGTAGTGAGGGACAACTATGGCTACACCTTC.

This clonotype came up many times. This chain joins TRBV12-3 or TRBV12-4 and TRBJ1-5; no reliable D call. Between the trimmed V and J ends, which lost 5 bases and 7 bases, there was a span of 12 bases. The CDR3 consists of 13 residues. The CDR3 loop reads CASSHSRGQPQHF. CDR3 nucleotide sequence: TGTGCCAGCAGTCATTCCAGAGGGCAGCCCCAGCATTTT.

This clonotype was seen at least ten times. This sequence joins TRBV7-9 and TRBJ2-7, with D possibly matching TRBD1 (5 bases). CDR3 length: 14 amino acids. Germline V gene data show CDR1 as SEHNR and CDR2 as FQNEAQ (reference sequence). With 3 bases removed from V and 4 bases from J, the gap between germline ends came to 13 bases. CDR3 in DNA: TGTGCCAGCAGCTTTGCACAGGTTGGGTACGAGCAGTACTTC. Amino acids: CASSFAQVGYEQYF.

This clonotype was recorded at least ten times. This chain joins TRBV5-1 and TRBJ1-2, with a weak D call TRBD1 (6 bases). Germline CDR1 is SGHRS and CDR2 is YFSETQ. The CDR3 contains 14 residues. V gave up 5 bases and J gave up 4 bases, with 15 bases separating them. The CDR3 here is CASSFDRLLYGYTF. CDR3 in DNA: TGCGCCAGCAGTTTCGACAGGCTTCTCTATGGCTACACCTTC.

This clonotype was seen ten or more times. The chain combines TRBV12-3 or TRBV12-4 with TRBJ1-6; D call uncertain. This CDR3 spans 19 amino acids. The V end lost 4 bases, the J end lost 0 bases, and 19 bases lay between the germline ends. The CDR3 spells CASSSAGNPMSSYNSPLHF. For the CDR3, the DNA is TGTGCCAGCAGTTCCGCCGGGAACCCAATGAGCTCCTATAATTCACCCCTCCACTTT.

This clonotype was observed many times. The V and J genes are TRBV6-6 and TRBJ2-3, with 9 bases that match TRBD1. The V segment lost 2 bases and the J segment 10 bases; nucleotides outside the gene matches: 1. The CDR3 spans 12 residues. Per germline, CDR1 MNHNY and CDR2 SVGAGI (reference sequence). The DNA for the CDR3 is TGTGCCAGCAGTTACGGGGACAGGGCGCAGTATTTT. Translated: CASSYGDRAQYF.

This clonotype was picked up many times. The chain is built from TRBV27 and TRBJ1-1; 9 nucleotides align to TRBD1. The CDR3 extends over 14 amino acids. The V segment lost 5 bases and the J segment 7 bases; nucleotides outside the gene matches: 8. Germline CDR1 MNHEY, CDR2 SMNVEV (reference sequence). CDR3 bases: TGTGCCAGCAGTCTTTACAGGGGGCCAGGTGAAGCTTTCTTT. Its translation: CASSLYRGPGEAFF.

The table lists this clonotype with many counts. The chain combines TRBV20-1 with TRBJ2-3; the match to TRBD2 covers 12 bases. This CDR3 comprises 15 residues. J lost 0 bases, V lost 6 bases, and 4 bases had no gene match. Germline CDR1 and CDR2: DFQATT and SNEGSKA (reference sequence). CDR3 coding DNA: TGCAGTGCCAGGACTAGCGGGGTTAGCACAGATACGCAGTATTTT. Protein product: CSARTSGVSTDTQYF.

This clonotype was recorded many times. The chain combines TRBV18 with TRBJ1-1; D not certain. CDR1 is KGHSH and CDR2 is LQKENI in the germline V gene. The CDR3 is 13 amino acids. V was shortened by 2 bases and J by 2 bases, with 6 bases between the two germline ends. The CDR3 is CASSPMGNTEAFF. CDR3 in DNA: TGTGCCAGCTCACCAATGGGCAACACTGAAGCTTTCTTT.

This clonotype was observed a few times. The rearrangement uses TRBV5-1 and TRBJ2-6, with 8 bases fitting TRBD1. CDR1 SGHRS and CDR2 YFSETQ come from the germline V gene. Germline trimming cut 4 bases from V and 2 bases from J; bases unmatched to any gene: 14. This CDR3 region has 19 residues. CDR3 region: CASSLGWGTGFAGANVLTF. In nucleotides, the CDR3 is TGCGCCAGCAGCCTGGGTTGGGGGACAGGATTCGCTGGGGCCAACGTCCTGACTTTC. The full variable domain, rest sourced from reference TRBV5-1 and TRBJ2-6, is KAGVTQTPRYLIKTRGQQVTLSCSPISGHRSVSWYQQTPGQGLQFLFEYFSETQRNKGNFPGRFSGRQFSNSRSEMNVSTLELGDSALYLCASSLGWGTGFAGANVLTFGAGSRLTVL.

This clonotype was observed a handful of times. This chain joins TRBV27 and TRBJ1-1; D not resolved. This CDR3 is 13 amino acids long. Trimming took 2 bases from V and 11 from J, leaving 15 bases between them. Per germline, CDR1 MNHEY and CDR2 SMNVEV (reference sequence). CDR3 residues: CASSLGVGGPAFF. The CDR3 DNA reads TGTGCCAGCAGTTTAGGCGTGGGAGGGCCGGCTTTCTTT.

This clonotype was recorded at least ten times. The rearrangement links TRBV28 to TRBJ2-5; D gene uncertain. CDR3 length equals 13 residues. V was clipped by 3 bases and J by 2 bases, with 7 bases between them. CDR1 is MDHEN, CDR2 SYDVKM, per germline. The chain's CDR3 is CASSFGHQETQYF. The CDR3 DNA is TGTGCCAGCAGTTTCGGGCATCAAGAGACCCAGTACTTC.

The gene calls are TRBV28 and TRBJ2-7, with TRBD1 matching over 8 bases. The CDR3 length is 15 residues. In germline, CDR1 is MDHEN, CDR2 SYDVKM. J gave up 4 bases and V 3 bases, and 8 bases lay outside the gene matches. The CDR3 region has the DNA TGTGCCAGCAGTTTCGACGGACAGGGCTCGTACGAGCAGTACTTC. Translation gives CASSFDGQGSYEQYF.

This clonotype came up many times. This chain connects TRBV7-3 to TRBJ2-3, with 12 bases lining up with TRBD2. Germline CDR1 reads SGHTA; CDR2 reads FQGTGA. This CDR3 is built from 16 residues. V dropped 1 base and J dropped 3; count of bases not matched to a gene: 2. In nucleotides, the CDR3 is TGTGCCAGCAGCTTAAAAGGGACTAGCGGGACAGATACGCAGTATTTT. This gives the protein CASSLKGTSGTDTQYF.

This clonotype has at least ten counts. The J gene is TRBJ2-1, the V gene TRBV29-1, with no clear D. Germline V lookup: CDR1 SQVTM, CDR2 ANQGSEA. This CDR3 has 14 amino acids. V lost 4 bases and J lost 9, with 19 bases in between. The CDR3 nucleotides are TGCAGCGTTGCCCCTAGGTCCCTGATTAGTGAGCAGTTCTTC. Protein sequence: CSVAPRSLISEQFF.

This clonotype was detected ten times or more. The V gene is TRBV10-2, the J gene TRBJ1-3; no firm D call. V lost 8 bases and J 0 bases, leaving 5 bases between the germline ends. The germline V gene encodes CDR1 WSHSY and CDR2 SAAADI. CDR3 size: 12 residues. CDR3 protein: CASQNSGNTIYF. As DNA, the CDR3 is TGCGCCAGCCAAAACTCTGGAAACACCATATATTTT.

This clonotype was counted ten times or more. This chain joins TRBV27 and TRBJ1-6, with D hard to call. Trimming shortened V by 4 bases and J by 13 bases, and 11 bases separated the two germline ends. The CDR3 spans 12 residues. Germline V gene lookup returns CDR1 MNHEY and CDR2 SMNVEV (reference sequence). The CDR3 DNA sequence: TGTGCCAGCAGTTCCCCCCCGGGTCCCCTCCACTTT. Translating gives CASSSPPGPLHF.

This clonotype occurred many times. This sequence joins TRBV27 and TRBJ2-2; D remains ambiguous. V lost 2 bases and J lost 2, with 9 bases in between. The CDR3 spans 15 residues. The V gene's germline CDR1 is MNHEY and CDR2 SMNVEV (reference sequence). This chain's CDR3 is CASSLQLPNTGELFF. CDR3 DNA sequence: TGTGCCAGCAGTTTACAGCTACCTAACACCGGGGAGCTGTTTTTT.

This clonotype showed up many times. The chain joins TRBV12-3 or TRBV12-4 to TRBJ2-5; 12 nucleotides line up with TRBD1. This CDR3 contains 17 residues. J lost 5 bases, V lost 3 bases, and 10 bases had no gene match. The CDR3 sequence is CASSFQTGTGGRETQYF. The DNA of the CDR3 is TGTGCCAGCAGTTTCCAAACCGGGACAGGGGGCCGGGAGACCCAGTACTTC.

This clonotype was observed at least ten times. The V call is TRBV28, the J call TRBJ2-3; TRBD1 matches 9 bases. Trimming took 6 bases from V and 5 from J; bases not matched to a gene: 6. The germline CDR1 and CDR2 sequences are MDHEN and SYDVKM. This CDR3 region has 14 residues. Written as DNA, the CDR3 is TGTGCCAGCAGCCCGGGGACAGGGATAGATACGCAGTATTTT. This translates into CASSPGTGIDTQYF.

In regard to this clonotype: This clone may be a read error of a much larger clone one base away. The gene calls are TRBV9 and TRBJ2-7; the D gene is possibly TRBD1 (6 bases). CDR1 is SGDLS and CDR2 is YYNGEE in the germline V gene. Trimming took 4 bases from V and 2 from J, leaving 16 bases between them. The CDR3 has 15 residues. The CDR3 loop reads CASSLGAGPTYEQYF. The DNA for the CDR3 is TGTGCCAGCAGCCTGGGGGCCGGCCCGACCTACGAGCAGTACTTC.

This clonotype was seen ten or more times. This chain uses TRBV2 with TRBJ1-2; the match to TRBD1 covers 7 bases. Germline CDR1 and CDR2: SNHLY and FYNNEI. CDR3 size: 13 residues. Trimming cost V 4 bases and J 8 bases; bases outside gene matches: 7. CDR3 protein: CASSGDRVGGYTF. Here the CDR3 DNA reads TGTGCCAGCAGTGGCGACAGGGTTGGAGGCTACACCTTC.

This clonotype was counted between two and nine times. The V and J genes are TRBV20-1 and TRBJ1-2; D is ambiguous. There are 15 residues in the CDR3. V gave up 4 bases and J gave up 8 bases, with 23 bases separating them. Germline V gene sequence: CDR1 DFQATT, CDR2 SNEGSKA (reference sequence). Here the CDR3 reads CSAKPPSLGEEGYTF. CDR3 DNA sequence: TGCAGTGCTAAACCCCCCTCATTGGGCGAGGAGGGCTACACCTTC.

The table lists this clonotype with many counts. The chain has TRBV15 and TRBJ2-2; maybe TRBD1 (6 bases). The CDR3 has 19 amino acids. Germline values: CDR1 LNHNV, CDR2 YYDKDF (reference sequence). The germline V and J ends were trimmed by 1 base and 0 bases, with 18 bases remaining between them. CDR3: CATSRGETGPLSNTGELFF. Here the CDR3 DNA reads TGTGCCACCAGCAGAGGGGAAACAGGGCCTTTATCGAACACCGGGGAGCTGTTTTTT.

The sample holds many counts of this clonotype. The rearrangement joins TRBV6-5 to TRBJ2-1; D ambiguous. CDR3 size: 14 residues. Trimming took off 7 bases at V and 4 bases at J, with 14 bases between the two ends. CDR1 is MNHEY, CDR2 SVGAGI, per germline. Here the CDR3 DNA reads TGTGCCAGCACACCGGCCCAACATTACAATGAGCAGTTCTTC. Translated: CASTPAQHYNEQFF.

This clonotype has just a few counts. The chain has TRBV15 and TRBJ1-4; D is possibly TRBD1 (6 bases). V was trimmed by 4 bases and J by 0 bases, leaving 12 bases between them. Germline assignment: CDR1 LNHNV and CDR2 YYDKDF (reference sequence). This CDR3 comprises 16 residues. This CDR3 is CATSMGAVATNEKLFF. CDR3 sequence (DNA): TGTGCCACCAGCATGGGGGCCGTTGCAACTAATGAAAAACTGTTTTTT.

This clonotype was seen a handful of times. This rearrangement joins TRBV7-8 to TRBJ2-2; D uncertain. The V gene lost 5 bases and the J gene lost 0 bases, with 10 bases spanning the gap. The germline V gene has CDR1 SGHVS and CDR2 FQNEAQ. CDR3 length: 15 residues. CDR3 sequence reads: CASSPIRANTGELFF. As DNA, the CDR3 is TGTGCCAGCAGCCCAATTAGGGCGAACACCGGGGAGCTGTTTTTT.

At least ten counts were recorded for this clonotype. The chain recombines TRBV14 with TRBJ2-7; no clear D. Germline-derived CDR1 and CDR2 are SGHDN and FVKESK. The V and J ends lost 0 bases and 5 bases respectively, with 11 bases between them. This CDR3 region has 14 residues. The CDR3 DNA reads TGTGCCAGCAGCCAAGAGTTACCAGCCGACGAGCAGTACTTC. Its translation: CASSQELPADEQYF.